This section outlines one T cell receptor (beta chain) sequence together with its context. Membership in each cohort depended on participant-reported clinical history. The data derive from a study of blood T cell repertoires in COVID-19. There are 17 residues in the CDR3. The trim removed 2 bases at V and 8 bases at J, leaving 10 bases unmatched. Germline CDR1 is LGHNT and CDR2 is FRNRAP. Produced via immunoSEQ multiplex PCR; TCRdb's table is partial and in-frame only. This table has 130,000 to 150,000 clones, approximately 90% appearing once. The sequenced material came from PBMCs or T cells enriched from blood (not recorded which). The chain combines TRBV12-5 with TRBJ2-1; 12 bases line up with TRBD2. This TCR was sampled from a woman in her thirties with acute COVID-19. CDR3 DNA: TGTGCTAGTGGTTTGCCCTCTAGCGGGAGGGCCAAGGATGAGCAGTTCTTC. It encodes CASGLPSSGRAKDEQFF.